This note documents a single TCR beta chain sequence. Its matching antigen is unknown. The source of the sample is a study of identical twins. V was cut by 5 bases and J by 4 bases, with 14 bases left in between. Germline loops: CDR1 LGHNA, CDR2 YSLEER. The CDR3 consists of 14 residues. TCRdb ran MiXCR on the 5' RACE reads and lists one entry per CDR3 protein. The sample consists of about 700,000 distinct CDR3 sequences, 8% to 9% of them appearing once. Study-wide findings and caveats: Sequences that were out-of-frame, alpha and twin-shared displayed an excess of low generation probability. Abundant beta clonotypes from cord blood had fewer insertions, unlike memory repertoires, which showed none. Beta out-of-frame sequences displayed a weaker excess of sharing between twins.

These data are also associated with another study on yellow fever vaccine responses in identical twins.

Sequencing used PBMCs. The genes are TRBV4-3 and TRBJ2-5, with no clear D. This TCR was recovered from a woman aged 18-35 years in good health. The CDR3: CASSSRWSGETQYF. Written as DNA, the CDR3 is TGCGCCAGCAGCTCGAGGTGGTCAGGAGAGACCCAGTACTTC.